The subject of this entry is one T cell receptor (beta chain). Its target is not known. Data came from immunoSEQ multiplex PCR; TCRdb stores just in-frame clones and leaves some out. The table lists roughly 88,000 clones, 70% to 90% of them singletons. The sample belongs to a study of glioma-infiltrating T cells after dendritic cell vaccination. Study-wide points: Longer survival after dendritic cell vaccination followed higher pretreatment TIL content.

Looked up from germline, CDR1 is SNHLY and CDR2 is FYNNEI. V was clipped by 4 bases and J by 2 bases, with 8 bases between them. The CDR3 has 13 residues. Time point indicated: after dendritic cell vaccination, including at tumor progression/relapse. The source is a human donor with glioblastoma. The V gene is TRBV2, the J gene TRBJ2-5; no firm D call. This specimen consisted of blood, obtained after dendritic cell vaccination. CDR3 nucleotides: TGTGCCAGCAGTGGATACAGACAAGAGACCCAGTACTTC. Translated: CASSGYRQETQYF.